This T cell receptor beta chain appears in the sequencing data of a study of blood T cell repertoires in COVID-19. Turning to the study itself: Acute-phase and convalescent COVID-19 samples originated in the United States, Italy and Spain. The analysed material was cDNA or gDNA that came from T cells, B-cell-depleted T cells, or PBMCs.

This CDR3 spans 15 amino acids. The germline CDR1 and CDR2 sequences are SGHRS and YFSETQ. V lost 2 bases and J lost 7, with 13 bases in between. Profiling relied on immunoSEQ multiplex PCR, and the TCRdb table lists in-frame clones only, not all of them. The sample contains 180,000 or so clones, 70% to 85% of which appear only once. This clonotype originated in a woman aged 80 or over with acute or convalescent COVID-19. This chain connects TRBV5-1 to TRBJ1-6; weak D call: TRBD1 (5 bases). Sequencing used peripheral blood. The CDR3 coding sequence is TGCGCCAGCAGCTTATGGCGGCAGGGAAATTCACCCCTCCACTTT. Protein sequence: CASSLWRQGNSPLHF.